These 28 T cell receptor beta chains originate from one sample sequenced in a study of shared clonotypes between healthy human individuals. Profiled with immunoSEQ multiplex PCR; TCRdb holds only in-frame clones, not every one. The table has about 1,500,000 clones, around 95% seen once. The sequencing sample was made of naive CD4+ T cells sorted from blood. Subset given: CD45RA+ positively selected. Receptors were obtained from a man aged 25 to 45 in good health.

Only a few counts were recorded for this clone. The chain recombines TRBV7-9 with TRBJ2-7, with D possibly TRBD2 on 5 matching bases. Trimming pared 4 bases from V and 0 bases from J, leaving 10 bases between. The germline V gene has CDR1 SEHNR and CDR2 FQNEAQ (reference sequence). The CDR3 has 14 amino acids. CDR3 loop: CASSYGLSSYEQYF. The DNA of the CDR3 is TGTGCCAGCAGCTACGGACTGAGCTCCTACGAGCAGTACTTC.

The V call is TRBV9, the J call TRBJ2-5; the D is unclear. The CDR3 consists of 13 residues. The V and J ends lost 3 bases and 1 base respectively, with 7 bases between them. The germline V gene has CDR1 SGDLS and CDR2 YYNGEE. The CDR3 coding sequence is TGTGCCAGCAGCGCGCGCCCCCAAGAGACCCAGTACTTC. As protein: CASSARPQETQYF.

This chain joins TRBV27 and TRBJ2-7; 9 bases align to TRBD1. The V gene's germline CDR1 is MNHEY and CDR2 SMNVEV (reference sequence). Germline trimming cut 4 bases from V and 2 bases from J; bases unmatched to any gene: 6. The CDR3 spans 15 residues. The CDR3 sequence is CASSSSGTGPYEQYF. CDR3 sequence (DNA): TGTGCCAGCAGTTCCTCCGGGACAGGGCCCTACGAGCAGTACTTC.

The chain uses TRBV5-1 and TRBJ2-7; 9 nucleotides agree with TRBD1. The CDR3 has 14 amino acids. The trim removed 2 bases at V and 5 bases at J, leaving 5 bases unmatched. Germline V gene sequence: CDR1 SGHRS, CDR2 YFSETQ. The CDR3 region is CASSLGQGSDEQYF. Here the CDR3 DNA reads TGCGCCAGCAGCTTAGGACAGGGGAGCGACGAGCAGTACTTC.

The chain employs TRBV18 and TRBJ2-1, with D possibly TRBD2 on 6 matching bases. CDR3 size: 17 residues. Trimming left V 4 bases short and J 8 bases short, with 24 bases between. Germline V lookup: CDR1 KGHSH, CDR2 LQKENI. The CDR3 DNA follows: TGTGCCAGCTCACAGAATTTCGGAGGGCCCGAATACGATGAGCAGTTCTTC. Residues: CASSQNFGGPEYDEQFF.

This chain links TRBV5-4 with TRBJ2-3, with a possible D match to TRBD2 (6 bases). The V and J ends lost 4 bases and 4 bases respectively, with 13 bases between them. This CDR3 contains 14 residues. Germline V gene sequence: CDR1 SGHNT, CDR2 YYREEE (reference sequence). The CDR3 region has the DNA TGTGCCAGCAGCCCAGGGACTCGCGCAGATACGCAGTATTTT. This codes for CASSPGTRADTQYF.

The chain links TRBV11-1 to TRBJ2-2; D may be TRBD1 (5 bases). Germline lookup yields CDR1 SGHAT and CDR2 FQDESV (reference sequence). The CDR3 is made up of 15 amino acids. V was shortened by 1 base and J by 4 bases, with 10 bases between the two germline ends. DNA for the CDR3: TGTGCCAGCAGCTTAGTTCAGGGTCCCACCGGGGAGCTGTTTTTT. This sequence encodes CASSLVQGPTGELFF.

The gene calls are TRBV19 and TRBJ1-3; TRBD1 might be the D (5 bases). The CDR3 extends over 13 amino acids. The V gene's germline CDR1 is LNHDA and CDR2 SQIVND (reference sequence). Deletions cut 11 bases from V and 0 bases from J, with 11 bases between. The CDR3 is CAHTGGSGNTIYF. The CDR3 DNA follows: TGTGCCCATACGGGGGGCTCTGGAAACACCATATATTTT. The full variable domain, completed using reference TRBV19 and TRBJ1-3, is DGGITQSPKYLFRKEGQNVTLSCEQNLNHDAMYWYRQDPGQGLRLIYYSQIVNDFQKGDIAEGYSVSREKKESFPLTVTSAQKNPTAFYLCAHTGGSGNTIYFGEGSWLTVV.

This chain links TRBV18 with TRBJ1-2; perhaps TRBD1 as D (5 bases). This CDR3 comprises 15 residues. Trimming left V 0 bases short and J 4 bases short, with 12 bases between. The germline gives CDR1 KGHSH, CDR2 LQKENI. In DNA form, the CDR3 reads TGTGCCAGCTCACCACCCCAGGGAAGGCCCTATGGCTACACCTTC. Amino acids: CASSPPQGRPYGYTF.

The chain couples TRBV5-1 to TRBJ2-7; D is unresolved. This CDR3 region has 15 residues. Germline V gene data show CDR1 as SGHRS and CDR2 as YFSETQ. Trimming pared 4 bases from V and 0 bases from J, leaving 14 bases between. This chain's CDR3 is CASSPISEASYEQYF. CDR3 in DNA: TGCGCCAGCAGCCCGATTAGTGAAGCCTCCTACGAGCAGTACTTC.

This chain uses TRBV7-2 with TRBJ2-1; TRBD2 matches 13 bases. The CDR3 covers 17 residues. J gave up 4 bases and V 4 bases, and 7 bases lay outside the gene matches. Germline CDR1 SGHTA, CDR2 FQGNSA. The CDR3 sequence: CASSSGGGLAGYNEQFF. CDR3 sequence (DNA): TGTGCCAGCAGCTCCGGTGGGGGACTAGCGGGGTACAATGAGCAGTTCTTC.

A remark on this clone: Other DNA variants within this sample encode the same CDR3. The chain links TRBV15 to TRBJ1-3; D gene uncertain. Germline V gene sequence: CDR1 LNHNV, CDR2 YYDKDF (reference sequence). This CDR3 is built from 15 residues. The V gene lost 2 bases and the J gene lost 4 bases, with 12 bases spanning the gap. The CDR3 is CATSRSTASGNTIYF. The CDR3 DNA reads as TGTGCCACCAGCAGATCTACGGCATCCGGAAACACCATATATTTT. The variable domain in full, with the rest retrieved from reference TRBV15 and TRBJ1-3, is DAMVIQNPRYQVTQFGKPVTLSCSQTLNHNVMYWYQQKSSQAPKLLFHYYDKDFNNEADTPDNFQSRRPNTSFCFLDIRSPGLGDTAMYLCATSRSTASGNTIYFGEGSWLTVV.

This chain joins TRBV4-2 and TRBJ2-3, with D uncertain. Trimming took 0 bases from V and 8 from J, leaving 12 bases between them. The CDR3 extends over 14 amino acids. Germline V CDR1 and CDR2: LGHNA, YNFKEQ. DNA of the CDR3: TGTGCCAGCAGCCAAGATGTTAGAGATTCTACGCAGTATTTT. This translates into CASSQDVRDSTQYF.

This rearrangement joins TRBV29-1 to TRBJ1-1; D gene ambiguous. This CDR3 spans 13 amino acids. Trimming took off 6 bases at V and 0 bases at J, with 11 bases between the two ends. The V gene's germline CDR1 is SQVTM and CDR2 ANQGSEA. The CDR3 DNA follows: TGCAGCGTGGAACTCAGGATGAACACTGAAGCTTTCTTT. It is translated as CSVELRMNTEAFF.

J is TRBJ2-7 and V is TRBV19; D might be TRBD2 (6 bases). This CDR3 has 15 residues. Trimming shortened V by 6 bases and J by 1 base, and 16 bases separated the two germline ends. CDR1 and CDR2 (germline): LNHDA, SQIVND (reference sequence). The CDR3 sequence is CASSGGPYFSYEQYF. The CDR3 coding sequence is TGTGCCAGTAGCGGGGGACCCTATTTTTCCTACGAGCAGTACTTC. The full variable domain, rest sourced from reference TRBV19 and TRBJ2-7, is DGGITQSPKYLFRKEGQNVTLSCEQNLNHDAMYWYRQDPGQGLRLIYYSQIVNDFQKGDIAEGYSVSREKKESFPLTVTSAQKNPTAFYLCASSGGPYFSYEQYFGPGTRLTVT.

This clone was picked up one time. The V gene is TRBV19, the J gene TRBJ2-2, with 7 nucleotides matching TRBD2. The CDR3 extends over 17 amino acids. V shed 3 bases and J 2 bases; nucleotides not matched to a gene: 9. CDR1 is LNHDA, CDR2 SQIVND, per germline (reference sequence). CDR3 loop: CASSILSLAVNTGELFF. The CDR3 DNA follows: TGTGCCAGTAGTATTTTATCGCTAGCGGTAAACACCGGGGAGCTGTTTTTT.

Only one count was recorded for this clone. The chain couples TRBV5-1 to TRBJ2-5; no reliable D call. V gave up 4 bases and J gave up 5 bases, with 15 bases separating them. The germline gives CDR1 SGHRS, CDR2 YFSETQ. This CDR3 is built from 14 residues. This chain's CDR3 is CASSTPTMSETQYF. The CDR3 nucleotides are TGCGCCAGCAGCACCCCTACAATGAGTGAGACCCAGTACTTC.

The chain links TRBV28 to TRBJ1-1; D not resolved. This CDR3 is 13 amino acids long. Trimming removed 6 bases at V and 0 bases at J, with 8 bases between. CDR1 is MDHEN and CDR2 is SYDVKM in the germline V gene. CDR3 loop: CASRIGLNTEAFF. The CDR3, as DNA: TGTGCCAGCAGGATAGGATTGAACACTGAAGCTTTCTTT.

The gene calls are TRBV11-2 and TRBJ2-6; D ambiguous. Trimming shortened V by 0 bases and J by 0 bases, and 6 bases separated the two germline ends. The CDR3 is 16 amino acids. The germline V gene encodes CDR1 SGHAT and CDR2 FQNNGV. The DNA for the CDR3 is TGTGCCAGCAGCTTAGACAGTTACTCTGGGGCCAACGTCCTGACTTTC. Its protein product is CASSLDSYSGANVLTF.

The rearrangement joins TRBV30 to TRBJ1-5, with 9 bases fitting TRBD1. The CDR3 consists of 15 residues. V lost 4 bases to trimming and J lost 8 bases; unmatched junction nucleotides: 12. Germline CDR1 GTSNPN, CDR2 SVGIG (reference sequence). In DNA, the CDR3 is TGTGCCTGGAACCTAAAAACAGGGGGCGTAAAGCCCCAGCATTTT. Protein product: CAWNLKTGGVKPQHF.

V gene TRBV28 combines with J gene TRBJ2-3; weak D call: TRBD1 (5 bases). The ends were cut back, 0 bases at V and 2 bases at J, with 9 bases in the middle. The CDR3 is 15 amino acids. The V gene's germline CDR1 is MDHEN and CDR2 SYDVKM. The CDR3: CASSLWQGLTDTQYF. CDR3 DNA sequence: TGTGCCAGCAGTTTATGGCAGGGCCTCACAGATACGCAGTATTTT. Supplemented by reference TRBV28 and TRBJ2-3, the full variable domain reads DVKVTQSSRYLVKRTGEKVFLECVQDMDHENMFWYRQDPGLGLRLIYFSYDVKMKEKGDIPEGYSVSREKKERFSLILESASTNQTSMYLCASSLWQGLTDTQYFGPGTRLTVL.

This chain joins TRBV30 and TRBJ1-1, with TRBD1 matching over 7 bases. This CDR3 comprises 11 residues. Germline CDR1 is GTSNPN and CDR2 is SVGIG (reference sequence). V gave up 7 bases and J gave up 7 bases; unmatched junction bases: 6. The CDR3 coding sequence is TGTGCCTTACGGACAGGCGGTGAAGCTTTCTTT. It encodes CALRTGGEAFF.

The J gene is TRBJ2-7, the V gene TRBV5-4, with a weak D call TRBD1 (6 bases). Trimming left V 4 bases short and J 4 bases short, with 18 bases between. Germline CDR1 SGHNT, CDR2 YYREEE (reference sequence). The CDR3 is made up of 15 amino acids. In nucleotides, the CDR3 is TGTGCCAGCAGCGAGACACAGGGTCCTAGATACGAGCAGTACTTC. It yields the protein CASSETQGPRYEQYF.

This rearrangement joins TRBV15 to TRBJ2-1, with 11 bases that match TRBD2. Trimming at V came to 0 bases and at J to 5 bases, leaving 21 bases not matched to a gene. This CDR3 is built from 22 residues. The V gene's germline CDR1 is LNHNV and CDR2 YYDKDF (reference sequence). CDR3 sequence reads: CATSRDPKGLAAFTRLNNEQFF. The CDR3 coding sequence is TGTGCCACCAGCAGAGACCCAAAGGGACTAGCGGCCTTTACCCGACTTAACAATGAGCAGTTCTTC.

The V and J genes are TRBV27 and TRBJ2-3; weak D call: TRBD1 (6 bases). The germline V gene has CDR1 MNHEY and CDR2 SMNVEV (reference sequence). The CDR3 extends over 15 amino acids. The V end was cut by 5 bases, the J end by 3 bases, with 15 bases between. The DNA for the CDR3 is TGTGCCAGCAGTCGGTGGCAGGGGCAGACAGATACGCAGTATTTT. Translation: CASSRWQGQTDTQYF.

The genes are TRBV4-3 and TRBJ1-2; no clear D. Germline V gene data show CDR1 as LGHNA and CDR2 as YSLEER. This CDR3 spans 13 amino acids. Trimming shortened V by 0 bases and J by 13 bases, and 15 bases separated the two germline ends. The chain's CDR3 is CASSQDRISYLTF. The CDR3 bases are TGCGCCAGCAGCCAAGATAGGATCAGCTACCTCACCTTC.

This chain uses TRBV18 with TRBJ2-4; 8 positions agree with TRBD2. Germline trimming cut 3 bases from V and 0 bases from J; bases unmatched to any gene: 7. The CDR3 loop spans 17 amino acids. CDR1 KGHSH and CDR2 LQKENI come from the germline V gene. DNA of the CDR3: TGTGCCAGCTCACCCGGGGGGGGACCCCTAGCCAAAAACATTCAGTACTTC. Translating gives CASSPGGGPLAKNIQYF.

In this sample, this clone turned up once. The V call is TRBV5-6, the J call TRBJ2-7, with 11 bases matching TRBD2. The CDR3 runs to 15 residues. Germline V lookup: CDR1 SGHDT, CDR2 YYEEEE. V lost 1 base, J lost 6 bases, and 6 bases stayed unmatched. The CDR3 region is CASSLSLAGAFEQYF. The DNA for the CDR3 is TGTGCCAGCAGCTTGTCACTAGCGGGAGCGTTCGAGCAGTACTTC.